This TCR beta chain was found in a study of blood T cell repertoires in COVID-19. Method: immunoSEQ multiplex PCR; TCRdb's copy keeps in-frame clones and lacks some. Seen here are about 140,000 clones, roughly 89% observed once, and the top ten hold more than 6.5%. In its sample, this clone was seen once. Sequenced input: peripheral blood. The receptor comes from a woman between 50 and 59 years old with active or convalescent COVID-19.

The CDR3 DNA is TGTGCCAGCAGCTTGCTAGGTGGGAACACCGGGGAGCTGTTTTTT. Protein sequence: CASSLLGGNTGELFF. The chain carries TRBV5-6 and TRBJ2-2; D unresolved. This CDR3 has 15 amino acids. Trimming took off 1 base at V and 1 base at J, with 8 bases between the two ends. Germline V gene lookup returns CDR1 SGHDT and CDR2 YYEEEE.